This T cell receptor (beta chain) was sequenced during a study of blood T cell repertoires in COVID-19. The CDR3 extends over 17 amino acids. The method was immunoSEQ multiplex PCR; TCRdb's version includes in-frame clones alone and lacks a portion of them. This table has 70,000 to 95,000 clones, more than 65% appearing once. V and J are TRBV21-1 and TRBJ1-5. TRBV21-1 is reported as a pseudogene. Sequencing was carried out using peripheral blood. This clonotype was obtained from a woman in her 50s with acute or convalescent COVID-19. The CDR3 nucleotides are TGTGCCAGCAGCAAAGCTGTTGGCGGTTCGGGGAATCAGCCCCAGCATTTT. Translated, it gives CASSKAVGGSGNQPQHF.